One and the same sample provided the 3 T cell receptor beta chains below, sequenced in a study of T cells in Graves' hyperthyroidism and ophthalmopathy. Researchers amplified the TCR beta CDR3 regions from RNA transcripts. An initial round of RT-PCR targeting the TCR CDR3 relied on the HTBI primer set. TCRdb re-called the multiplex PCR reads through MiXCR, storing one row per CDR3 protein. Found here are under 350,000 distinct CDR3 sequences, roughly 15% of them singletons; the top ten hold 6.5% to 10%. Sequences were obtained from blood. The receptor source for this set is a woman between 35 and 50 years old with Graves' hyperthyroidism.

In its sample, this clonotype was seen a few times. Being one base from a much bigger clone, this may be a read error. The J gene is TRBJ2-2, the V gene TRBV9, with D uncertain. V gave up 3 bases and J gave up 4 bases, with 1 base separating them. Germline values: CDR1 SGDLS, CDR2 YYNGEE. The CDR3 length is 11 residues. For the CDR3, the DNA is TGTGCCAGCAGCGGCACCGGGGAGCTGTTTTTT. Protein product: CASSGTGELFF. The full variable domain, completed using reference TRBV9 and TRBJ2-2, is DSGVTQTPKHLITATGQRVTLRCSPRSGDLSVYWYQQSLDQGLQFLIQYYNGEERAKGNILERFSAQQFPDLHSELNLSSLELGDSALYFCASSGTGELFFGEGSRLTVL.

This clonotype occurred many times. The V gene is TRBV2, the J gene TRBJ1-5; D is unclear. The CDR3 is 14 residues long. Trimming pared 2 bases from V and 2 bases from J, leaving 7 bases between. Germline V gene lookup returns CDR1 SNHLY and CDR2 FYNNEI. The chain's CDR3 is CASSELEGNQPQHF. DNA for the CDR3: TGTGCCAGCAGTGAATTGGAGGGCAATCAGCCCCAGCATTTT.

The J gene is TRBJ2-1, the V gene TRBV28; 13 bases fit TRBD2. Germline loops: CDR1 MDHEN, CDR2 SYDVKM. The CDR3 runs to 17 residues. Trimming at V came to 2 bases and at J to 2 bases, leaving 3 bases not matched to a gene. The DNA for the CDR3 is TGTGCCAGCAGTTTACGACTAGCGGGAGGCCCCTACAATGAGCAGTTCTTC. Its translation is CASSLRLAGGPYNEQFF.